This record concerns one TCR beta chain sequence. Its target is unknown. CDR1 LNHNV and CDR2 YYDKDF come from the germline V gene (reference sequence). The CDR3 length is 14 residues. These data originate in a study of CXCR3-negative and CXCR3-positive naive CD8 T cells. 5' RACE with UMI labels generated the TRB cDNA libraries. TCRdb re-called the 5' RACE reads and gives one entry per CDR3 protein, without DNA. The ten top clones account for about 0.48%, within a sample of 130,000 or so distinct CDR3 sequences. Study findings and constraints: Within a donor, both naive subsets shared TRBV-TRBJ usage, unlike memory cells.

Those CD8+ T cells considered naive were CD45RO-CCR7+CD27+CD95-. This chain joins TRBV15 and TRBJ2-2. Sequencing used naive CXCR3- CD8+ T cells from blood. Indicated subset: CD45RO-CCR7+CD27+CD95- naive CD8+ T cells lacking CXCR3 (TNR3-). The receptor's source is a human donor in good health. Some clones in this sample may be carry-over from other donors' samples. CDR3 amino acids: CATSEGPNTGELFF. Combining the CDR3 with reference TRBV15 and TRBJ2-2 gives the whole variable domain DAMVIQNPRYQVTQFGKPVTLSCSQTLNHNVMYWYQQKSSQAPKLLFHYYDKDFNNEADTPDNFQSRRPNTSFCFLDIRSPGLGDTAMYLCATSEGPNTGELFFGEGSRLTVL.